The 14 T cell receptor beta chains presented below share a single source sample, sequenced in a study of human T cells and chemical hapten exposure. The time point: healthy volunteer bleed at 6 weeks. The starting material, unfractionated whole blood, was used for total RNA extraction. TCRdb re-called the RACE reads with MiXCR, one entry per CDR3 protein. Of under 90,000 distinct CDR3 sequences listed, about 8.6% are singletons. The sample consisted of whole blood. The source of these receptors is a male donor in good health. Some clones in this sample may be carry-over from other donors' samples.

This clonotype showed up just a few times. This sequence joins TRBV13 and TRBJ2-1, with TRBD2 identical over 10 bases. This CDR3 spans 17 amino acids. V shed 3 bases and J 0 bases; nucleotides not matched to a gene: 5. CDR1 and CDR2 (germline): PRHDT, FYEKMQ (reference sequence). The CDR3 reads CASSLTSGQSSYNEQFF. CDR3 sequence (DNA): TGTGCCAGCAGCTTGACTAGCGGGCAGAGCTCCTACAATGAGCAGTTCTTC.

This chain uses TRBV20-1 with TRBJ1-5; a possible D gene is TRBD1 (5 bases). In germline, CDR1 is DFQATT, CDR2 SNEGSKA (reference sequence). V lost 0 bases and J 4 bases, leaving 10 bases between the germline ends. CDR3 size: 14 residues. CDR3 bases: TGCAGTGCTAGAGATGGGGCAGGGAATCAGCCCCAGCATTTT. Its translation is CSARDGAGNQPQHF.

The rearrangement uses TRBV20-1 and TRBJ1-6, with D maybe TRBD1 (5 bases). This CDR3 has 14 amino acids. Germline lookup yields CDR1 DFQATT and CDR2 SNEGSKA (reference sequence). Trimming cost V 0 bases and J 7 bases, with 10 bases left between them. CDR3 DNA sequence: TGCAGTGCTAGAGATTGGGGGGGGAATTCACCCCTCCACTTT. Translation gives CSARDWGGNSPLHF.

The rearrangement links TRBV7-9 to TRBJ1-5; no reliable D call. CDR1 and CDR2 (germline): SEHNR, FQNEAQ (reference sequence). The V and J ends lost 6 bases and 7 bases respectively, with 13 bases between them. This CDR3 has 13 amino acids. CDR3: CASRGGPGQPQHF. CDR3 DNA sequence: TGTGCCAGCAGGGGAGGGCCGGGCCAGCCCCAGCATTTT. Supplemented by reference TRBV7-9 and TRBJ1-5, the full variable domain reads DTGVSQNPRHKITKRGQNVTFRCDPISEHNRLYWYRQTLGQGPEFLTYFQNEAQLEKSRLLSDRFSAERPKGSFSTLEIQRTEQGDSAMYLCASRGGPGQPQHFGDGTRLSIL.

This clonotype was counted only a few times. The chain combines TRBV6-1 with TRBJ1-3; possibly TRBD1 for D (6 bases). The V gene lost 3 bases and the J gene lost 0 bases, with 12 bases spanning the gap. CDR1 and CDR2 (germline): MNHNS, SASEGT. This CDR3 is 16 amino acids long. CDR3 sequence reads: CASSEIRTVSGNTIYF. The CDR3 bases are TGTGCCAGCAGTGAGATCAGGACAGTCTCTGGAAACACCATATATTTT.

This clonotype showed up many times. The chain recombines TRBV3-1 with TRBJ2-1; 8 bases are shared with TRBD2. The CDR3 totals 16 residues. Unmatched junction bases numbered 9, after V lost 0 bases and J lost 8 bases. Germline values: CDR1 LGHDT, CDR2 YNNKEL (reference sequence). The CDR3 DNA follows: TGTGCCAGCAGCCAAGATCGGGGGGGGCCGGGAGATGAGCAGTTCTTC. Its translation is CASSQDRGGPGDEQFF.

The chain joins TRBV11-1 to TRBJ2-3; TRBD2 is a possible D gene (6 bases). CDR3 length: 15 amino acids. The germline CDR1 and CDR2 sequences are SGHAT and FQDESV (reference sequence). With 3 bases removed from V and 2 bases from J, the gap between germline ends came to 12 bases. This CDR3 is CASSFRRGYTDTQYF. DNA for the CDR3: TGTGCCAGCAGCTTTAGGCGGGGATACACAGATACGCAGTATTTT.

Many counts were recorded for this clonotype. The J gene is TRBJ2-3, the V gene TRBV6-2 or TRBV6-3; no firm D call. There are 14 residues in the CDR3. With 3 bases removed from V and 0 bases from J, the gap between germline ends came to 7 bases. The germline gives CDR1 MNHEY, CDR2 SVGEGT. CDR3 in DNA: TGTGCCAGCAGTTATGACTGGAGCACAGATACGCAGTATTTT. Translating it yields CASSYDWSTDTQYF.

The CDR3 DNA is TGTGCCAGCAGTTACTCGTCGGGGCCTGAAGCTTTCTTT. Its protein is CASSYSSGPEAFF. The chain combines TRBV6-5 with TRBJ1-1; TRBD1 might be the D (5 bases). Trimming removed 0 bases from V and 6 bases from J, with 8 bases in between. CDR3 length: 13 amino acids. Germline assignment: CDR1 MNHEY and CDR2 SVGAGI.

This clonotype was observed a handful of times. The chain uses TRBV12-3 or TRBV12-4 and TRBJ2-7; 13 positions match TRBD2. V was pared by 4 bases and J by 1 base, with 4 bases of the junction left unmatched. The CDR3 is made up of 16 amino acids. The CDR3 here is CASSSGTSGASYEQYF. CDR3 sequence (DNA): TGTGCCAGCAGTTCGGGGACTAGCGGGGCTTCCTACGAGCAGTACTTC.

This clonotype was recorded a few times. The J gene is TRBJ1-3, the V gene TRBV10-3; TRBD1 aligns across 8 bases. The CDR3 loop spans 16 amino acids. The J segment lost 0 bases and the V segment lost 3 bases, leaving 4 bases of the junction unmatched. Germline CDR1 and CDR2: ENHRY and SYGVKD. CDR3 sequence: CAISERQGLSGNTIYF. The CDR3 DNA sequence: TGTGCCATCAGTGAACGACAGGGGCTCTCTGGAAACACCATATATTTT.

In its sample, this clonotype was seen a few times. The chain employs TRBV6-6 and TRBJ2-7; no clear D. Trimming cost V 6 bases and J 4 bases, with 7 bases left between them. The germline gives CDR1 MNHNY, CDR2 SVGAGI (reference sequence). The CDR3 has 11 amino acids. In nucleotides, the CDR3 is TGTGCCAGCAGCCCTAAATACGAGCAGTACTTC. Its translation: CASSPKYEQYF.

The chain uses TRBV5-4 and TRBJ2-3; D uncertain. The CDR3 runs 15 residues. V shed 0 bases and J shed 2 bases, with 10 bases lying between them. Germline CDR1 reads SGHNT; CDR2 reads YYREEE (reference sequence). The CDR3 region has the DNA TGTGCCAGCAGCTTGGAGGGAAAAGCCACAGATACGCAGTATTTT. This encodes CASSLEGKATDTQYF. The entire variable domain, with the rest obtained from reference TRBV5-4 and TRBJ2-3, is as follows: ETGVTQSPTHLIKTRGQQVTLRCSSQSGHNTVSWYQQALGQGPQFIFQYYREEENGRGNFPPRFSGLQFPNYSSELNVNALELDDSALYLCASSLEGKATDTQYFGPGTRLTVL.

The V and J genes are TRBV11-2 and TRBJ1-1; D gene uncertain. The CDR3 is made up of 20 amino acids. V lost 4 bases to trimming and J lost 0 bases, with 27 bases between them. Germline assignment: CDR1 SGHAT and CDR2 FQNNGV. The CDR3 DNA sequence: TGTGCCAGCAGCTCTTACTTACCTGGGCCGGCAAACTACATGAACACTGAAGCTTTCTTT. Translated: CASSSYLPGPANYMNTEAFF.